One sample yielded the 28 T cell receptor beta chains listed below, sequenced in a study of blood T cells in healthy people across ages. The second PCR ran about 7 to 12 cycles with a sample-barcoded 5' primer and J-beta primers. Each CDR3 protein is one row after TCRdb ran MiXCR on the 5' RACE reads. The table has about 570,000 distinct CDR3 sequences, 27% seen once; the top ten hold approximately 18%. The specimen was blood. The receptors shown here come from an older woman in good health.

This rearrangement joins TRBV7-2 to TRBJ2-3, with 10 bases identical to TRBD1. Germline V gene data show CDR1 as SGHTA and CDR2 as FQGNSA. J gave up 5 bases and V 3 bases, and 5 bases lay outside the gene matches. This CDR3 comprises 15 residues. In DNA, the CDR3 is TGTGCCAGCAGCTTCCGACAGGGGGCGGAAGATACGCAGTATTTT. Encoded protein: CASSFRQGAEDTQYF.

The gene calls are TRBV4-1 and TRBJ2-5; the match to TRBD2 covers 9 bases. The DNA end is more similar to TRBJ2-1, so the J call may be wrong. This CDR3 is built from 16 residues. CDR1 and CDR2 (germline): MGHRA, YSYEKL. The CDR3 DNA is TGCGCCAGCAGCCAAGGGGGGCGGGGGGGCCCTAATGAGCAGTTCTTC. Amino acid sequence: CASSQGGRGGPNEQFF.

This clonotype appeared a few times. The CDR3 DNA follows: TGTGCCAGCAGCCTAATCAGGGACGGGGAGCTGTTTTTT. Translation: CASSLIRDGELFF. This chain connects TRBV7-2 to TRBJ2-2; the D gene is possibly TRBD1 (5 bases). The V gene's germline CDR1 is SGHTA and CDR2 FQGNSA. Trimming pared 5 bases from V and 7 bases from J, leaving 11 bases between. This CDR3 is built from 13 residues.

V gene TRBV7-9 combines with J gene TRBJ2-1; D not resolved. With 6 bases removed from V and 6 bases from J, the gap between germline ends came to 12 bases. The CDR3 length is 13 residues. The germline V gene has CDR1 SEHNR and CDR2 FQNEAQ (reference sequence). In DNA, the CDR3 is TGTGCCAGCAGACAGTCTAATACCAATGAGCAGTTCTTC. This encodes CASRQSNTNEQFF.

This clonotype was recorded at least ten times. The V and J genes are TRBV6-1 and TRBJ2-5; tentative D call: TRBD1 (9 bases). The germline V gene has CDR1 MNHNS and CDR2 SASEGT. CDR3 length: 18 residues. The ends were cut back, 8 bases at V and 5 bases at J, with 30 bases in the middle. Written as DNA, the CDR3 is TGTGCCAGCCTTCTTCGGGGGGGGGGACAGGGTGTAATGGAGACCCAGTACTTC. Amino acids: CASLLRGGGQGVMETQYF.

CDR3 in amino acids: CASSLEAGGPKTQYF. In DNA form, the CDR3 reads TGCGCCAGCAGCTTGGAAGCGGGGGGGCCGAAGACCCAGTACTTC. The V gene is TRBV5-1, the J gene TRBJ2-5; 10 positions agree with TRBD2. CDR1 is SGHRS, CDR2 YFSETQ, per germline. J lost 6 bases, V lost 0 bases, and 5 bases had no gene match. This CDR3 is 15 amino acids long.

V gene TRBV5-1 combines with J gene TRBJ2-5; TRBD1 is a possible D gene (6 bases). Germline values: CDR1 SGHRS, CDR2 YFSETQ. V lost 0 bases to trimming and J lost 1 base, with 10 bases between them. This CDR3 has 15 amino acids. The chain's CDR3 is CASSLGGQPQETQYF. The CDR3 DNA follows: TGCGCCAGCAGCTTGGGTGGACAGCCCCAAGAGACCCAGTACTTC. Supplemented by reference TRBV5-1 and TRBJ2-5, the full variable domain reads KAGVTQTPRYLIKTRGQQVTLSCSPISGHRSVSWYQQTPGQGLQFLFEYFSETQRNKGNFPGRFSGRQFSNSRSEMNVSTLELGDSALYLCASSLGGQPQETQYFGPGTRLLVL.

This clonotype showed up just a few times. V is TRBV5-1 and J is TRBJ1-4; D may be TRBD1 (6 bases). The CDR3 consists of 15 residues. Trimming pared 1 base from V and 8 bases from J, leaving 15 bases between. CDR1 is SGHRS and CDR2 is YFSETQ in the germline V gene. CDR3 nucleotide sequence: TGCGCCAGCAGCTTGATGACGGCAGGGGACGAAAAACTGTTTTTT. Translated, it gives CASSLMTAGDEKLFF.

This clonotype was picked up many times. J is TRBJ1-4 and V is TRBV4-3, with a possible D match to TRBD1 (5 bases). This CDR3 is built from 17 residues. V shed 0 bases and J shed 4 bases, with 15 bases lying between them. Germline lookup yields CDR1 LGHNA and CDR2 YSLEER. The CDR3 spells CASSQEAKGSDNEKLFF. The CDR3 DNA is TGCGCCAGCAGCCAAGAGGCTAAGGGGTCCGATAATGAAAAACTGTTTTTT.

The chain recombines TRBV28 with TRBJ1-5; TRBD1 might be the D (5 bases). Deletions cut 9 bases from V and 7 bases from J, with 25 bases between. This CDR3 comprises 16 residues. Germline CDR1 and CDR2: MDHEN and SYDVKM. The chain's CDR3 is CASSTFPGGTGQPQHF. The CDR3, as DNA: TGTGCCAGTAGTACCTTTCCGGGGGGAACTGGACAGCCCCAGCATTTT.

This chain connects TRBV7-2 to TRBJ2-7; D is undetermined. The V end lost 5 bases, the J end lost 4 bases, and 9 bases lay between the germline ends. The CDR3 has 12 residues. Germline-derived CDR1 and CDR2 are SGHTA and FQGNSA. This chain's CDR3 is CASSVLYYEQYF. The DNA of the CDR3 is TGTGCCAGCAGCGTCTTATATTACGAGCAGTACTTC.

The chain employs TRBV6-4 and TRBJ1-2, with no clear D. Germline V gene sequence: CDR1 MRHNA, CDR2 SNTAGT. This CDR3 is built from 14 residues. Trimming shortened V by 0 bases and J by 7 bases, and 12 bases separated the two germline ends. The CDR3 loop reads CASSDSNFPSGYTF. CDR3 in DNA: TGTGCCAGCAGTGACTCGAATTTCCCCAGTGGCTACACCTTC.

This clonotype was recorded a few times. This chain uses TRBV5-1 with TRBJ2-6; D is undetermined. This CDR3 contains 17 residues. Trimming left V 0 bases short and J 0 bases short, with 10 bases between. CDR1 and CDR2 from the germline V gene are SGHRS and YFSETQ. CDR3 residues: CASSLDPQHSGANVLTF. The CDR3 DNA reads as TGCGCCAGCAGCTTGGATCCGCAGCACTCTGGGGCCAACGTCCTGACTTTC.

This clonotype came up a few times. The genes are TRBV7-8 and TRBJ2-7, with TRBD1 identical over 10 bases. The CDR3 loop spans 16 amino acids. Germline assignment: CDR1 SGHVS and CDR2 FQNEAQ. Trimming cost V 3 bases and J 6 bases; bases outside gene matches: 11. CDR3 nucleotides: TGTGCCAGCAGCTTTTCAGGGGGGGACAGGGGTCGCGAGCAGTACTTC. Amino acids: CASSFSGGDRGREQYF.

J is TRBJ2-1 and V is TRBV4-3; no clear D. Germline CDR1 reads LGHNA; CDR2 reads YSLEER. The ends were cut back, 0 bases at V and 4 bases at J, with 7 bases in the middle. CDR3 length equals 14 residues. CDR3 DNA sequence: TGCGCCAGCAGCCAAGATTTACTTTACAATGAGCAGTTCTTC. Translated: CASSQDLLYNEQFF.

This clonotype was seen a handful of times. The chain combines TRBV12-3 or TRBV12-4 with TRBJ1-4; the D is unclear. The CDR3 extends over 15 amino acids. Trimming removed 3 bases from V and 0 bases from J, with 8 bases in between. The DNA for the CDR3 is TGTGCCAGCAGTTTTCGGCAGTCAACTAATGAAAAACTGTTTTTT. Translation gives CASSFRQSTNEKLFF.

J is TRBJ1-6 and V is TRBV10-3, with a possible D match to TRBD1 (5 bases). The CDR3 loop spans 14 amino acids. Trimming shortened V by 3 bases and J by 7 bases, and 10 bases separated the two germline ends. Germline CDR1 is ENHRY and CDR2 is SYGVKD. CDR3 residues: CAISEGTGNSPLHF. The CDR3 bases are TGTGCCATCAGTGAAGGGACGGGGAATTCACCCCTCCACTTT.

This chain links TRBV7-3 with TRBJ1-1, with D perhaps TRBD1 (5 bases). V was shortened by 5 bases and J by 3 bases, with 16 bases between the two germline ends. The CDR3 sequence is 15 residues long. The germline V gene has CDR1 SGHTA and CDR2 FQGTGA. CDR3 protein: CASSPGPQRDTEAFF. In DNA, the CDR3 is TGTGCCAGCAGCCCAGGGCCCCAAAGGGACACTGAAGCTTTCTTT. Full variable domain (missing parts from reference TRBV7-3 and TRBJ1-1): GAGVSQTPSNKVTEKGKYVELRCDPISGHTALYWYRQSLGQGPEFLIYFQGTGAADDSGLPNDRFFAVRPEGSVSTLKIQRTERGDSAVYLCASSPGPQRDTEAFFGQGTRLTVV.

The V gene is TRBV20-1, the J gene TRBJ2-1; TRBD2 agrees at 9 bases. The CDR3 has 13 residues. Unmatched junction bases numbered 3, after V lost 5 bases and J lost 4 bases. CDR1 DFQATT and CDR2 SNEGSKA come from the germline V gene (reference sequence). CDR3 loop: CSAPRGGYNEQFF. Written as DNA, the CDR3 is TGCAGTGCTCCGCGGGGGGGGTACAATGAGCAGTTCTTC.

This clonotype occurred a few times. V gene TRBV20-1 combines with J gene TRBJ1-2; 8 bases agree with TRBD1. CDR1 and CDR2 from the germline V gene are DFQATT and SNEGSKA (reference sequence). This CDR3 is 12 amino acids long. CDR3 protein: CSVGQENYGYTF. In DNA form, the CDR3 reads TGCAGCGTGGGACAGGAGAACTATGGCTACACCTTC.

CDR3 amino acids: CASSLQVHEQYF. The CDR3 nucleotides are TGTGCCAGCAGCTTACAGGTACACGAGCAGTACTTC. The chain recombines TRBV7-9 with TRBJ2-7, with D unclear. The V and J ends lost 2 bases and 5 bases respectively, with 7 bases between them. Germline V gene lookup returns CDR1 SEHNR and CDR2 FQNEAQ (reference sequence). The CDR3 runs 12 residues.

The J gene is TRBJ2-3, the V gene TRBV5-1, with 8 bases identical to TRBD2. CDR1 is SGHRS, CDR2 YFSETQ, per germline. V shed 5 bases, J shed 3 bases, and the junction held 11 bases outside the gene matches. There are 16 residues in the CDR3. The CDR3, as DNA: TGCGCCAGCAGGTCCATATCCGGCGGGGGGACAGATACGCAGTATTTT. This codes for CASRSISGGGTDTQYF.

In this sample, this clonotype turned up a few times. The rearrangement joins TRBV6-5 to TRBJ1-2, with D perhaps TRBD1 (6 bases). V was pared by 2 bases and J by 5 bases, with 18 bases between. Looked up from germline, CDR1 is MNHEY and CDR2 is SVGAGI. The CDR3 contains 16 residues. CDR3 in amino acids: CASSYISDSTKYGYTF. The CDR3 DNA is TGTGCCAGCAGTTACATTTCGGACAGTACGAAGTATGGCTACACCTTC.

The chain has TRBV5-1 and TRBJ2-6; D is unresolved. CDR1 and CDR2 from the germline V gene are SGHRS and YFSETQ. The CDR3 covers 15 residues. V was trimmed by 2 bases and J by 2 bases, leaving 8 bases between them. The CDR3 sequence is CASSLLLAGANVLTF. CDR3 DNA: TGCGCCAGCAGCTTACTCCTGGCTGGGGCCAACGTCCTGACTTTC.

This clonotype was found a few times. The J gene is TRBJ2-1, the V gene TRBV7-2, with 9 bases that match TRBD1. Germline assignment: CDR1 SGHTA and CDR2 FQGNSA. V lost 5 bases, J lost 1 base, and 3 bases stayed unmatched. The CDR3 runs to 15 residues. In DNA form, the CDR3 reads TGTGCCAGCAGCAAGGGACAGGGATCCTACAATGAGCAGTTCTTC. Translation gives CASSKGQGSYNEQFF.

The table lists this clonotype with a count of one. The rearrangement joins TRBV4-2 to TRBJ2-7, with a tentative D call TRBD1 (5 bases). V was clipped by 0 bases and J by 0 bases, with 12 bases between them. Germline CDR1 and CDR2: LGHNA and YNFKEQ. There are 16 residues in the CDR3. CDR3 region: CASSQDGASSSYEQYF. CDR3 DNA: TGTGCCAGCAGCCAAGATGGGGCGTCTAGCTCCTACGAGCAGTACTTC.

This sequence joins TRBV4-2 and TRBJ2-7; TRBD1 aligns across 8 bases. CDR1 and CDR2 (germline): LGHNA, YNFKEQ. The CDR3 consists of 13 residues. V was clipped by 2 bases and J by 7 bases; unmatched bases: 4. In DNA, the CDR3 is TGTGCCAGCAGCCAACCCAGGGGGCGTGAGCAGTACTTC. Protein: CASSQPRGREQYF.

The table lists this clonotype with a few counts. The rearrangement joins TRBV6-2 or TRBV6-3 to TRBJ1-1; D gene unclear. Deletions cut 2 bases from V and 0 bases from J, with 7 bases between. The CDR3 spans 14 residues. Germline-derived CDR1 and CDR2 are MNHEY and SVGEGT. This CDR3 is CASSYVNLNTEAFF. CDR3 in DNA: TGTGCCAGCAGTTACGTGAACTTGAACACTGAAGCTTTCTTT.